The next 11 T cell receptor beta chains were all read from a single sample in a study of T-cell memory formation after mild COVID-19. Each CDR3 protein gets one entry after TCRdb re-called the 5' RACE reads with MiXCR. The data contain 130,000 to 150,000 distinct CDR3 sequences, about 6% of them seen just once; the ten biggest clones take up about 2.1%. The specimen was PBMCs or a T cell subset sorted from them (not recorded which). These receptors were collected from an adult woman who had mild COVID-19 (a few samples of this study predate the infection). Cell type and time point are not known.

The rearrangement uses TRBV4-2 and TRBJ1-4; the D gene is possibly TRBD1 (6 bases). Trimming pared 6 bases from V and 4 bases from J, leaving 12 bases between. Germline V gene data show CDR1 as LGHNA and CDR2 as YNFKEQ. The CDR3 is made up of 14 amino acids. The CDR3 reads CASRLGTSNEKLFF. CDR3 DNA: TGTGCCAGCAGACTCGGGACAAGTAATGAAAAACTGTTTTTT.

CDR3 sequence: CASSDYVDRGDTEAFF. CDR3 DNA sequence: TGCGCCAGCAGCGACTATGTTGACAGGGGGGATACTGAAGCTTTCTTT. The V and J genes are TRBV5-1 and TRBJ1-1, with 9 nucleotides matching TRBD1. The V gene's germline CDR1 is SGHRS and CDR2 YFSETQ. The CDR3 is made up of 16 amino acids. The V gene end was trimmed by 4 bases and the J gene end by 5 bases; junction bases not matched to a gene: 12.

This chain links TRBV4-3 with TRBJ1-2; tentatively, D is TRBD1 (5 bases). There are 16 residues in the CDR3. Per the germline V gene, CDR1 is LGHNA and CDR2 is YSLEER. Trimming left V 1 base short and J 8 bases short, with 20 bases between. CDR3 DNA sequence: TGCGCCAGCAGCCAAGCCCGGGGCTTTAGCTCCTCGGGCTACACCTTC. As protein: CASSQARGFSSSGYTF.

In this sample, this clonotype turned up many times. The genes are TRBV6-6 and TRBJ2-3; 9 bases are a match to TRBD2. This CDR3 has 15 amino acids. Trimming removed 7 bases from V and 5 bases from J; junction bases left unmatched: 10. CDR1 is MNHNY and CDR2 is SVGAGI in the germline V gene (reference sequence). In nucleotides, the CDR3 is TGTGCCAGCATCCCTGGGACTAGCATTAGAGATACGCAGTATTTT. The encoded protein is CASIPGTSIRDTQYF.

The table lists this clonotype with a few counts. The chain carries TRBV6-6 and TRBJ2-3; the match to TRBD2 covers 12 bases. Trimming cost V 7 bases and J 8 bases; bases outside gene matches: 7. Germline CDR1 reads MNHNY; CDR2 reads SVGAGI (reference sequence). The CDR3 extends over 14 amino acids. CDR3 sequence: CASTLAGGLGTQYF. The CDR3, as DNA: TGTGCCAGCACTCTAGCGGGAGGGCTGGGTACGCAGTATTTT.

The rearrangement uses TRBV20-1 and TRBJ2-5; 7 nucleotides match TRBD2. The germline gives CDR1 DFQATT, CDR2 SNEGSKA (reference sequence). This CDR3 is built from 14 residues. J lost 5 bases, V lost 2 bases, and 8 bases had no gene match. CDR3 coding DNA: TGCAGTGCTAGACCAATGACTAGCCTGGAGACCCAGTACTTC. It translates to CSARPMTSLETQYF.

V is TRBV27 and J is TRBJ1-4; tentatively, D is TRBD1 (5 bases). This CDR3 is built from 18 residues. Germline lookup yields CDR1 MNHEY and CDR2 SMNVEV (reference sequence). V dropped 2 bases and J dropped 6 bases, with 22 bases sitting between them. CDR3 in amino acids: CASSLPRAWGGSDEKLFF. As DNA, the CDR3 is TGTGCCAGCAGTTTACCCCGGGCGTGGGGGGGGAGCGATGAAAAACTGTTTTTT. Full variable domain (outside the CDR3, taken from reference TRBV27 and TRBJ1-4): EAQVTQNPRYLITVTGKKLTVTCSQNMNHEYMSWYRQDPGLGLRQIYYSMNVEVTDKGDVPEGYKVSRKEKRNFPLILESPSPNQTSLYFCASSLPRAWGGSDEKLFFGSGTQLSVL.

V gene TRBV5-1 combines with J gene TRBJ1-3; D remains unclear. The CDR3 runs 16 residues. From germline, CDR1 is SGHRS and CDR2 YFSETQ. V lost 0 bases to trimming and J lost 0 bases, with 10 bases between them. In DNA form, the CDR3 reads TGCGCCAGCAGCTTGGAGGGCAGCTACTCTGGAAACACCATATATTTT. This codes for CASSLEGSYSGNTIYF.

This clonotype was seen more than once but under ten times. The CDR3 nucleotides are TGTGCCTGCCGGGTAGCGGGGACTAGAGAGCAGTACTTC. This sequence encodes CACRVAGTREQYF. V is TRBV30 and J is TRBJ2-7, with 8 nucleotides matching TRBD2. The junction had 11 bases not matched to a gene; V was cut back by 6 bases and J by 7 bases. The CDR3 has 13 residues. CDR1 is GTSNPN and CDR2 is SVGIG in the germline V gene (reference sequence).

This chain uses TRBV29-1 with TRBJ1-2, with 9 bases lining up with TRBD1. Germline V lookup: CDR1 SQVTM, CDR2 ANQGSEA. The length of the CDR3 is 14 residues. The junction had 8 bases not matched to a gene; V was cut back by 1 base and J by 8 bases. CDR3 residues: CSVEGYRGRGGYTF. CDR3 DNA sequence: TGCAGCGTTGAAGGGTACAGGGGGCGCGGCGGCTACACCTTC.

This clonotype came up many times. The chain uses TRBV25-1 and TRBJ2-1; 11 bases are shared with TRBD2. Trimming took 1 base from V and 10 from J; bases not matched to a gene: 15. Germline lookup yields CDR1 MGHDK and CDR2 SYGVNS. CDR3 length equals 18 residues. The CDR3 DNA is TGTGCCAGCAGTGAATCCTTGGGGGGACTAGCGGAGCGCTGGGAGCAGTTCTTC. Amino acid sequence: CASSESLGGLAERWEQFF.